The source of this T cell receptor beta chain is a study of blood T cells in healthy people across ages. Combining a sample-barcoded 5' primer with a J-beta primer mix, a second PCR ran for roughly 7 to 11 cycles. Each cDNA molecule, via a template-switch adaptor with 12 random nucleotides, was tagged. One entry per CDR3 protein results from TCRdb running MiXCR on the 5' RACE reads. This table holds 700,000 to 850,000 distinct CDR3 sequences, approximately 55% found once. Study conclusions and caveats: Across samples, TCR beta diversity tracked strongly with naive T cell percentage. PBMCs went unsorted, and a conclusive naive versus antigen-experienced comparison was therefore prevented. As age increased, TCR beta diversity per million T cells fell in a roughly linear fashion.

On this clonotype itself: The antigen remains unidentified.

This clonotype was obtained from a man at least 80 years old in good health. The sequencing input was blood.

CDR3 in amino acids: CSARDVVDLDAYF. For the CDR3, the DNA is TGCAGTGCTAGAGATGTTGTTGACCTAGACGCGTATTTT. The chain carries TRBV20-1 and TRBJ2-3; no definite D call. Trimming stripped 0 bases from V and 14 bases from J, with 18 bases between. CDR3 size: 13 residues. Germline V gene lookup returns CDR1 DFQATT and CDR2 SNEGSKA (reference sequence).